This T cell receptor beta chain came from a study of CD8+ T cells in alopecia areata. General study results and limits: Scalp and blood samples kept many expanded lesional clones throughout tofacitinib. Scalp clonality, along with expanded CD8+ clones among the top 100, was significantly decreased by tofacitinib.

RNA was extracted and reverse transcribed into cDNA as the sequencing template. Clones were sequenced by immunoSEQ multiplex PCR, and TCRdb holds only the in-frame ones, with some missing. The table lists fewer than 250,000 clones, 50% to 75% of them singletons. Sample treatment: oral pan-JAK inhibitor, 5-10 mg twice daily. Sampling of alopecia areata patients yielded lesional scalp punch biopsies as well as peripheral blood. Trimming removed 2 bases from V and 3 bases from J; junction bases left unmatched: 4. The germline CDR1 and CDR2 sequences are SGHTA and FQGNSA. The CDR3 is 15 amino acids. Concerning this clone itself: Its antigen remains unidentified.

V gene TRBV7-2 combines with J gene TRBJ1-1; 9 bases align to TRBD1. Sample: CD4+ T cells sorted from blood, taken at week 4, from a patient treated with tofacitinib. The clonotype was recovered from a human donor with alopecia areata. CDR3 sequence: CASSLRGTGHTEAFF. CDR3 nucleotide sequence: TGTGCCAGCAGCTTAAGGGGGACAGGGCACACTGAAGCTTTCTTT.